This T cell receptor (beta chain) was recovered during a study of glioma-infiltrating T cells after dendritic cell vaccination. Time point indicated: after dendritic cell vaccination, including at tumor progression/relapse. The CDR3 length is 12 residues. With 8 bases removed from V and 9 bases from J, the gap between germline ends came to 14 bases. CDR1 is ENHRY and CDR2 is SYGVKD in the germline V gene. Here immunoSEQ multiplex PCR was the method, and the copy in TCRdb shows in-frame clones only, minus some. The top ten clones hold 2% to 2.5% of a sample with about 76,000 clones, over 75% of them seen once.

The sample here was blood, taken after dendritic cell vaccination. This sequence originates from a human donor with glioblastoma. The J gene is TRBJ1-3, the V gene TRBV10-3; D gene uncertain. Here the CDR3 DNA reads TGTGCCATCGGGCCCCTCGAGAGCACCATATATTTT. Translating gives CAIGPLESTIYF.